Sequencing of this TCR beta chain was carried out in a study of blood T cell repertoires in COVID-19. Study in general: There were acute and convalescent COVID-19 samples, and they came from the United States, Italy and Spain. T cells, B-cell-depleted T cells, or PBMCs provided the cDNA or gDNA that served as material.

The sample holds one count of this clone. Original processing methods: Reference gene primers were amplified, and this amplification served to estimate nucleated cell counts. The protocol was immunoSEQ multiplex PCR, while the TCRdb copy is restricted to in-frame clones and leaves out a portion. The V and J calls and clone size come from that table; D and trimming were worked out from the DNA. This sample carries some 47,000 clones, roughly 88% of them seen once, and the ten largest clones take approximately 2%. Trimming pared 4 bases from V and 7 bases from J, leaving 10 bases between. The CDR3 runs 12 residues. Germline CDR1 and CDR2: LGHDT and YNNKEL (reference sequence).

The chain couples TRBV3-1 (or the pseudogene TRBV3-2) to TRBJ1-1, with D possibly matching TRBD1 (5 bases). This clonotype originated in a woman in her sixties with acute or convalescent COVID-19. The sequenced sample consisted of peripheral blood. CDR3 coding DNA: TGTGCCAGCAGCCGTTCCCAGGGTGAAGCTTTCTTT. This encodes CASSRSQGEAFF.